The 13 T cell receptor beta chains reported below all come from one sample, sequenced in a study of T cells and copy number aberrations in small-cell lung cancer. TCRdb's copy holds only in-frame clones and misses some; the assay was immunoSEQ multiplex PCR. Of roughly 8,900 clones listed, 60% to 80% were seen once; the top ten hold about a third. What was sequenced was normal tissue next to the tumor. Every receptor here comes from a man in his 60s with small cell lung cancer.

To note about this clone: One base away lies a much larger clone, so this may be a sequencing read error. The V call is TRBV14, the J call TRBJ2-3; no clear D gene. V was shortened by 7 bases and J by 6 bases, with 14 bases between the two germline ends. The CDR3 has 13 amino acids. CDR1 is SGHDN, CDR2 FVKESK, per germline. CDR3 sequence reads: CASNVAQIDTQYF. Written as DNA, the CDR3 is TGTGCCAGCAACGTAGCTCAGATTGATACGCAGTATTTT. Looking up the rest from reference TRBV14 and TRBJ2-3 gives the full variable domain: EAGVTQFPSHSVIEKGQTVTLRCDPISGHDNLYWYRRVMGKEIKFLLHFVKESKQDESGMPNNRFLAERTGGTYSTLKVQPAELEDSGVYFCASNVAQIDTQYFGPGTRLTVL.

This rearrangement joins TRBV7-8 to TRBJ1-5; the match to TRBD1 covers 8 bases. V shed 4 bases, J shed 2 bases, and the junction held 4 bases outside the gene matches. CDR1 and CDR2 from the germline V gene are SGHVS and FQNEAQ. The CDR3 is 15 amino acids. This CDR3 is CASSWTGKGNQPQHF. The CDR3, as DNA: TGTGCCAGCAGCTGGACAGGGAAAGGCAATCAGCCCCAGCATTTT.

The chain recombines TRBV2 with TRBJ1-1; D remains unclear. The V and J ends lost 2 bases and 1 base respectively, with 2 bases between them. This CDR3 has 12 amino acids. CDR1 and CDR2 (germline): SNHLY, FYNNEI. The DNA of the CDR3 is TGTGCCAGCAGTGAACCGAACACTGAAGCTTTCTTT. Protein: CASSEPNTEAFF.

A word on this clone: At one end the junction does not follow the germline gene, possibly because of a read error. The chain links TRBV6-1 to TRBJ1-1; TRBD1 matches 9 bases. The germline gives CDR1 MNHNS, CDR2 SASEGT. CDR3 length: 15 residues. The CDR3 loop is CASSQAGTGITEAFF. The CDR3 DNA is TGTGCCAGCAGTCAAGCCGGGACAGGGATCACTGAAGCTTTCTTT.

The rearrangement links TRBV5-1 to TRBJ2-6; D gene ambiguous. CDR3 length equals 13 residues. V lost 6 bases to trimming and J lost 0 bases, with 4 bases between them. Germline assignment: CDR1 SGHRS and CDR2 YFSETQ. CDR3 in DNA: TGCGCCAGCACCGGCTCTGGGGCCAACGTCCTGACTTTC. Translation: CASTGSGANVLTF. The variable domain in full, completed from reference TRBV5-1 and TRBJ2-6, reads KAGVTQTPRYLIKTRGQQVTLSCSPISGHRSVSWYQQTPGQGLQFLFEYFSETQRNKGNFPGRFSGRQFSNSRSEMNVSTLELGDSALYLCASTGSGANVLTFGAGSRLTVL.

V usage is TRBV6-1 and J usage is TRBJ2-2, with a weak D call TRBD2 (5 bases). Germline V CDR1 and CDR2: MNHNS, SASEGT. This CDR3 contains 14 residues. V was cut by 2 bases and J by 7 bases, with 11 bases left in between. The CDR3 spells CASSELRGSGELFF. Here the CDR3 DNA reads TGTGCCAGCAGTGAACTACGTGGGAGCGGGGAGCTGTTTTTT.

The chain uses TRBV11-3 and TRBJ2-7; D call uncertain. Germline V gene lookup returns CDR1 SGHNT and CDR2 YENEEA. The CDR3 is made up of 12 amino acids. With 5 bases removed from V and 2 bases from J, the gap between germline ends came to 7 bases. The CDR3 loop reads CASSPTPYEQYF. Here the CDR3 DNA reads TGTGCCAGCAGCCCCACGCCCTACGAGCAGTACTTC.

V usage is TRBV7-9 and J usage is TRBJ2-5; tentatively, D is TRBD1 (6 bases). The CDR3 contains 15 residues. Germline-derived CDR1 and CDR2 are SEHNR and FQNEAQ (reference sequence). The V and J ends lost 4 bases and 1 base respectively, with 13 bases between them. Here the CDR3 DNA reads TGTGCCAGCAGCTCAGGGGTAGCGAGCCAAGAGACCCAGTACTTC. Translating gives CASSSGVASQETQYF.

The chain has TRBV6-5 and TRBJ2-2; no definite D call. In germline, CDR1 is MNHEY, CDR2 SVGAGI. V shed 6 bases and J shed 2 bases, with 13 bases lying between them. CDR3 length: 15 amino acids. The CDR3 region is CASSQTRINTGELFF. CDR3 nucleotide sequence: TGTGCCAGCAGCCAAACGAGGATTAACACCGGGGAGCTGTTTTTT.

This clone appeared a few times. This rearrangement joins TRBV6-6 to TRBJ2-5; possibly TRBD2 for D (6 bases). CDR1 and CDR2 from the germline V gene are MNHNY and SVGAGI (reference sequence). Trimming stripped 2 bases from V and 4 bases from J, with 8 bases between. The CDR3 runs 13 residues. CDR3 residues: CASSYGGGETQYF. CDR3 coding DNA: TGTGCCAGCAGTTACGGGGGAGGAGAGACCCAGTACTTC.

This clone was seen a single time. The chain couples TRBV9 to TRBJ2-5, with 9 bases lining up with TRBD1. Germline-derived CDR1 and CDR2 are SGDLS and YYNGEE. The CDR3 has 18 amino acids. With 3 bases clipped from V and 5 bases from J, the junction kept 17 bases outside the gene matches. CDR3 residues: CASSAGGGDRALSETQYF. The CDR3 coding sequence is TGTGCCAGCAGCGCAGGAGGGGGGGACAGGGCTCTTAGCGAGACCCAGTACTTC.

V is TRBV15 and J is TRBJ2-2; D may be TRBD2 (6 bases). V was shortened by 1 base and J by 0 bases, with 9 bases between the two germline ends. CDR1 LNHNV and CDR2 YYDKDF come from the germline V gene (reference sequence). The CDR3 totals 16 residues. CDR3 sequence reads: CATSRASDSNTGELFF. CDR3 nucleotides: TGTGCCACCAGCAGAGCTAGCGACTCGAACACCGGGGAGCTGTTTTTT.

The chain combines TRBV9 with TRBJ1-3, with a weak D call TRBD1 (5 bases). V was pared by 4 bases and J by 4 bases, with 12 bases between. CDR3 length equals 14 residues. The germline V gene has CDR1 SGDLS and CDR2 YYNGEE. CDR3 in amino acids: CASSPGTSGNTIYF. For the CDR3, the DNA is TGTGCCAGCAGCCCAGGGACGTCGGGAAACACCATATATTTT.